This is a list of T cell receptor beta chains from one sample in a study of cytomegalovirus exposure and HLA in healthy donors. Method: immunoSEQ multiplex PCR; TCRdb's copy keeps in-frame clones and lacks some. The repertoire holds approximately 160,000 clones, with 60% to 85% as singletons. Sequences were obtained from PBMCs. The receptors were gathered from a woman between 40 and 50 years old in good health and CMV-seropositive. Both conserved end residues are part of each CDR3. A D gene is named only where the DNA matches it firmly. The size entry is marked missing in some rows and otherwise reads once, few, many or a size class.

TRBD2 | NA | TRBJ2-7 | TRBV5-1 | TGCGCCAGCAGCCTCTTAAGCCCGACTAGCGGGGGGGTGAGCTCCTACGAGCAGTACTTC | CASSLLSPTSGGVSSYEQYF
TRBD1 | NA | TRBJ1-4 | TRBV18 | TGTGCCAGCTCAGCCGGACAGGGATGGGCGACTAATGAAAAACTGTTTTTT | CASSAGQGWATNEKLFF
NA | NA | TRBJ1-1 | TRBV7-9 | TGTGCCAGCAGCTCGTTCGGGGGGAACACTGAAGCTTTCTTT | CASSSFGGNTEAFF
NA | NA | TRBJ1-2 | TRBV18 | TGTGCCAGCTCACCGAACGAAATCCAGGGGAACTATGGCTACACCTTC | CASSPNEIQGNYGYTF
NA | once | TRBJ2-7 | TRBV5-1 | TGCGCCAGCAGCTTGACAGGCCAAGAATACGAGCAGTACTTC | CASSLTGQEYEQYF
TRBD2 | NA | TRBJ2-3 | TRBV30 | TGTGCCTGGTCGACTAGCGGTGATTCAGATACGCAGTATTTT | CAWSTSGDSDTQYF
TRBD1 | NA | TRBJ2-2 | TRBV7-6 | TGTGCCAGCAGCTTAGAGACAGGGCGAGACACCGGGGAGCTGTTTTTT | CASSLETGRDTGELFF
NA | NA | TRBJ1-5 | TRBV21-1 | TGTGCCAGCACCACTCCTTATGCCGGGACAAGGAATCAGCCCCAGCATTTT | CASTTPYAGTRNQPQHF
TRBD1 | NA | TRBJ2-7 | TRBV5-8 | TGTGCCAGCACGCCTAGAACAGGGGGAATGGTCGAGCAGTACTTC | CASTPRTGGMVEQYF
NA | NA | TRBJ1-3 | TRBV30 | TGTGCCTGGACTTGGGGGGACTCCGGAAACACCATATATTTT | CAWTWGDSGNTIYF
NA | NA | TRBJ2-1 | TRBV7-9 | TGTGCCAGCAGCCCCTCTGCGGGGCCTTACAATGAGCAGTTCTTC | CASSPSAGPYNEQFF
NA | NA | TRBJ1-2 | TRBV29-1 | TGCAGCGTTTTCGGGAACTATGGCTACACCTTC | CSVFGNYGYTF
NA | NA | TRBJ1-2 | TRBV30 | TGTGCCTGTCCAACGGGACAATATCTAGGCTACACCTTC | CACPTGQYLGYTF
TRBD1 | NA | TRBJ2-1 | TRBV7-2 | TGTGCCAGCAGCTTTAGACAGGGCGACTACAATGAGCAGTTCTTC | CASSFRQGDYNEQFF
NA | few | TRBJ2-3 | TRBV10-1 | TGCGCCAGCAGTGATGACGGCGGGGATACGCAGTATTTT | CASSDDGGDTQYF
TRBD2 | NA | TRBJ2-5 | TRBV4-2 | TGTGCCAGCAGCCAAGGGTTAGCGGGGCAAGAGACCCAGTACTTC | CASSQGLAGQETQYF
TRBD1 | once | TRBJ1-1 | TRBV11-2 | TGTGCCAGCAGCTACACCGGGACAGGGGGCGATGAAGCTTTCTTT | CASSYTGTGGDEAFF
NA | NA | TRBJ2-2 | TRBV7-3 | TGTGCCAGCAGCTTAGGGGGGGCCTTATCCGGGGAGCTGTTTTTT | CASSLGGALSGELFF
NA | few | TRBJ2-4 | TRBV28 | TGTGCCACCCTAGCCCTACGACAAGGCCGAAACATTCAGTACTTC | CATLALRQGRNIQYF
TRBD2 | NA | TRBJ2-1 | TRBV7-3 | TGTGCCAGCAGCCAAATAACTAGCGGGGGGGCTGGTGAGCAGTTCTTC | CASSQITSGGAGEQFF
NA | few | TRBJ2-5 | TRBV12-5 | TGTGCTAGTGTTCGATCAGGGGAAAGGGGTGGAGAGACCCAGTACTTC | CASVRSGERGGETQYF
NA | NA | TRBJ1-2 | TRBV7-9 | TGTTCCAGCAGCGAGTATGGCTACACCTTC | CSSSEYGYTF
NA | NA | TRBJ1-5 | TRBV18 | TGTGCCAGCTCACCACCGCCAGGGCATAATCAGCCCCAGCATTTT | CASSPPPGHNQPQHF
NA | NA | TRBJ1-5 | TRBV6-1 | TGTGCCAGCAGATCGGACAGCCAACGGGGTCAGCCCCAGCATTTT | CASRSDSQRGQPQHF
TRBD1 | NA | TRBJ1-1 | TRBV5-6 | TGTGCCAGCAGCTTGGGGACAGGGGAAGCTTTCTTT | CASSLGTGEAFF
NA | NA | TRBJ1-2 | TRBV5-1 | TGCGCCAGCAGCTTGGGTGACAATAATAACTATGGCTACACCTTC | CASSLGDNNNYGYTF
NA | once | TRBJ1-1 | TRBV4-1 | TGCGCCAGCAGCCGGGACGGCGGGGGGGGCACTGAAGCTTTCTTT | CASSRDGGGGTEAFF
NA | NA | TRBJ1-1 | TRBV5-1 | TGCGCCAGCAGCTCGGGCATTCAGGGGATGCCTGAAGCTTTCTTT | CASSSGIQGMPEAFF
NA | NA | TRBJ2-4 | TRBV19 | TGTGCCAGTAGTATAGCGGCAGGGAATAGTATTCAGTACTTC | CASSIAAGNSIQYF
NA | NA | TRBJ1-5 | TRBV30 | TGTGCCTGGGGCCATGCATCAGGGCCCCAGCATTTT | CAWGHASGPQHF
NA | NA | TRBJ1-1 | TRBV7-9 | TGTGCCAGCAGCTTAGGGACAGAAAGTGAAGCTTTCTTT | CASSLGTESEAFF
TRBD2 | NA | TRBJ2-3 | TRBV19 | TGTGCCAGTAGTATTGGGACTAGCGGGGGCTCAGATACGCAGTATTTT | CASSIGTSGGSDTQYF
TRBD2 | NA | TRBJ2-1 | TRBV10-2 | TGCGCCAGCGGGGGGGCCTACAATGAGCAGTTCTTC | CASGGAYNEQFF
NA | NA | TRBJ1-1 | TRBV29-1 | TGCAGCGTTCGGATGGGGCTCGACACTGAAGCTTTCTTT | CSVRMGLDTEAFF
TRBD1 | few | TRBJ1-2 | TRBV18 | TGTGCCAGCTCCACGACAGGGCGGGCTGACTATGGCTACACCTTC | CASSTTGRADYGYTF